This T cell receptor beta chain was obtained from a study of T cell responses to AZD1222 COVID-19 vaccine. Overall study context: Second doses that came at about 4 or about 12 weeks were put together. The study, taken as a whole, reports: Epitopes outside B.1.351 and B.1.1.7 mutated regions reportedly drew nearly half of spike TCRs. The donor group comprised mostly white British people and more females; the analysis possibly underestimated clonal diversity. None of the repertoires were sampled until the peak T cell response had passed.

Germline-derived CDR1 and CDR2 are SGHVS and FQNEAQ. The length of the CDR3 is 18 residues. V lost 5 bases, J lost 4 bases, and 26 bases lay in between. About this clone: Its matching antigen is unknown.

Data came from immunoSEQ multiplex PCR; TCRdb stores just in-frame clones and leaves some out. Of 130,000 or so clones in the sample, around 94% are singletons; the top ten hold around 7%. V gene TRBV7-8 combines with J gene TRBJ1-1; no definite D call. Sample: peripheral blood, taken on day 0 of AZD1222 vaccination. The origin of this receptor is an adult in good health. The DNA for the CDR3 is TGTGCCAGCAGCCACGGGTCGGTTATCAATTCGGGCCCCACTGAAGCTTTCTTT. Residues: CASSHGSVINSGPTEAFF.